This TCR beta chain was captured by sequencing in a study of technical replicates of blood from a few donors (dated 2017 in TCRdb). The germline V gene gives CDR1 as SQVTM and CDR2 as ANQGSEA. V is cut back by 6 bases and J by 4 bases, with 13 bases in the junction unmatched. The cysteine opens and the phenylalanine closes a CDR3 of 15 amino acids. Of the read, only the CDR3 DNA is kept; its 45 bases are in frame from base 1. About this clone: Its binding antigen is unknown. Qualities for individual bases were not recorded, and no much larger clone is one base off.

The method behind the library was the immunoSEQ multiplex PCR assay. What TCRdb holds here is the immuneACCESS table cut down to in-frame rearrangements. Part of the clones is not present; checked against another copy, under half of the missing clones reflect an unresolved V gene, and the others are unexplained. This sample lists about 71,000 clones; approximately 92% were detected once. The top ten hold 0.4% to 0.5% of the sample. The material sequenced was T cells isolated from PBMCs. This sequence originates from a human donor in good health. The chain was built from TRBV29-1 and TRBJ2-3; 7 bases in the junction line up with TRBD1. CDR3 reads: CSVLQTGSGADTQYF. In nucleotide form, the sequence is TGCAGCGTCTTACAGACAGGGAGTGGGGCAGATACGCAGTATTTT.